Sequencing of this T cell receptor beta chain was carried out in a study of blood T cell repertoires in COVID-19. The wider study: The United States, Italy and Spain provided the acute and convalescent COVID-19 samples. The analysed material was cDNA or gDNA that came from T cells, B-cell-depleted T cells, or PBMCs.

Under the authors' procedure: Reference gene primers were amplified, and this amplification served to estimate nucleated cell counts. Sequenced by immunoSEQ multiplex PCR; TCRdb stores in-frame clones only, minus some. The DNA was the basis for D and trimming; V, J and clone size are from that table. Found here are 140,000 to 150,000 clones, around 80% of them singletons; the top ten hold about 15%. The ends lost 2 bases at V and 0 bases at J; junction bases unmatched: 9. CDR1 and CDR2 from the germline V gene are MNHEY and SVGEGT. This CDR3 has 18 amino acids. This sequence joins TRBV6-2 or TRBV6-3 and TRBJ1-5; 8 nucleotides line up with TRBD1. Sequences were obtained from peripheral blood. The sequence came from a human donor with acute or convalescent COVID-19. The donor label of this sample is uncertain. The CDR3 loop is CASSYNAGGVNSNQPQHF. The DNA for the CDR3 is TGTGCCAGCAGTTACAACGCAGGGGGCGTAAATAGCAATCAGCCCCAGCATTTT.